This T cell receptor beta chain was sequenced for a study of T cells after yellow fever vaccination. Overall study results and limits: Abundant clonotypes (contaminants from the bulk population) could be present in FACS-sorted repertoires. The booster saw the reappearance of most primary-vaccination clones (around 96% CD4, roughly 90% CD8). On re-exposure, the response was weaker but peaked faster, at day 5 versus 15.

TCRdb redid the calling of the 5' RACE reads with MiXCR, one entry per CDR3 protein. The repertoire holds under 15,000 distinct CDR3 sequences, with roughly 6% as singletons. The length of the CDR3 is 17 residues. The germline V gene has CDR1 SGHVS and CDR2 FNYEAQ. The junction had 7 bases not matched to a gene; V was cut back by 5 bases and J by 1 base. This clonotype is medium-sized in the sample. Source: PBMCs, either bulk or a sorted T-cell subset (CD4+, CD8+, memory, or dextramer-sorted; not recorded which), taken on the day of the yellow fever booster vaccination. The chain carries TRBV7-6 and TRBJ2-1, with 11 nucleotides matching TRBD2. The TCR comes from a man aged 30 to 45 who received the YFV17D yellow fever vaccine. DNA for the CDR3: TGTGCCAGCAGCACCCGACTAGCGGGATTGTCCTACAATGAGCAGTTCTTC. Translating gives CASSTRLAGLSYNEQFF.